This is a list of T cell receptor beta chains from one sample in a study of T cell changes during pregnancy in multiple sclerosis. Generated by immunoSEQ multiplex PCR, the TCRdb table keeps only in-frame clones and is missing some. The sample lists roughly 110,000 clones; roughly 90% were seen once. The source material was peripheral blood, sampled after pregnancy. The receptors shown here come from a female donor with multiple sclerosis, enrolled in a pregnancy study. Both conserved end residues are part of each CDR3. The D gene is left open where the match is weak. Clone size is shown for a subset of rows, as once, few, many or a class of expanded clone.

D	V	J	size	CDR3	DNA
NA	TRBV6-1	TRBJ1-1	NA	CASRTGGGFGAFF	TGTGCCAGCAGGACCGGGGGGGGTTTTGGAGCTTTCTTT
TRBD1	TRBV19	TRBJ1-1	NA	CASSTRGRGPNTEAFF	TGTGCCAGTAGTACCCGGGGTAGGGGGCCGAACACTGAAGCTTTCTTT
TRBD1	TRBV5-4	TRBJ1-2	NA	CASSIGQGGNYGYTF	TGTGCCAGCAGCATCGGACAGGGGGGTAACTATGGCTACACCTTC
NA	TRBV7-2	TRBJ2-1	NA	CASSLAKLGHENEQFF	TGTGCCAGCAGCTTAGCGAAACTAGGGCATGAGAATGAGCAGTTCTTC
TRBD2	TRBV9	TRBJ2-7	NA	CASSSGLPSYEQYF	TGTGCCAGCAGCTCGGGACTACCTTCCTACGAGCAGTACTTC
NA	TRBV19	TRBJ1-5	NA	CASSITGSSNQPQHF	TGTGCCAGTAGTATTACAGGGAGTAGCAATCAGCCCCAGCATTTT
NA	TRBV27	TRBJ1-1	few	CASSSRAYTEAFF	TGTGCCAGCAGTTCCAGGGCATACACTGAAGCTTTCTTT
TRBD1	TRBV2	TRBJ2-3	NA	CASCTETGLGTDTQYF	TGTGCCAGCTGTACCGAGACAGGGCTGGGCACAGATACGCAGTATTTT
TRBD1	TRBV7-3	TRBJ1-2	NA	CASSLSDRGYGYTF	TGTGCCAGCAGCTTATCTGACAGGGGCTATGGCTACACCTTC
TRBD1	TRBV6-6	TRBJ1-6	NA	CASSPQTGGVNSPLHF	TGTGCCAGCAGTCCTCAGACAGGGGGAGTGAACTCACCCCTCCACTTT
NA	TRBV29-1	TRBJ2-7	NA	CSVAGPTSYEQYF	TGCAGCGTTGCTGGCCCCACCTCCTACGAGCAGTACTTC
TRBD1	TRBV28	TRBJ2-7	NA	CASLEDRFNEQYF	TGTGCCAGCCTCGAGGACAGGTTCAACGAGCAGTACTTC
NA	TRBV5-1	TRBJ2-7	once	CASSLAGTADYEQYF	TGCGCCAGCAGCTTGGCCGGGACTGCTGACTACGAGCAGTACTTC
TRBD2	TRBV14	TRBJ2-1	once	CASSPMGLLSYNEQFF	TGTGCCAGCAGCCCAATGGGACTACTTTCCTACAATGAGCAGTTCTTC
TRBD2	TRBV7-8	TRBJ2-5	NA	CASSVGTSGETQYF	TGTGCCAGCAGCGTAGGGACTAGCGGAGAGACCCAGTACTTC
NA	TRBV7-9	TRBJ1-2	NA	CASSSSSAVTNYGYTF	TGTGCCAGCAGCTCCAGCTCGGCGGTTACTAACTATGGCTACACCTTC
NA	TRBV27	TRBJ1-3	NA	CASRLQGAGNTIYF	TGTGCCAGCAGGCTACAGGGAGCCGGAAACACCATATATTTT
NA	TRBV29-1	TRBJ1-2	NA	CSVAQGRDGYTF	TGCAGCGTTGCCCAGGGTCGGGATGGCTACACCTTC
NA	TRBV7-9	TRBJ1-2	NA	CASSLATGLTAGYTF	TGTGCCAGCAGCTTAGCTACAGGGTTAACGGCTGGCTACACCTTC
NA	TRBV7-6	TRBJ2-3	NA	CASSLELGTQYF	TGTGCCAGCAGCTTAGAGCTAGGTACGCAGTATTTT
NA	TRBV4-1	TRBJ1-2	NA	CASSQEAGTNYGYTF	TGCGCCAGCAGCCAAGAGGCAGGAACTAACTATGGCTACACCTTC
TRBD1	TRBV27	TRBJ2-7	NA	CASSGGQGAGRDYEQYF	TGTGCCAGCAGTGGGGGACAGGGAGCGGGGCGGGACTACGAGCAGTACTTC
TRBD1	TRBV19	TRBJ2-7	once	CASGLTGVEMEQYF	TGTGCCAGTGGCTTGACAGGGGTGGAGATGGAGCAGTACTTC
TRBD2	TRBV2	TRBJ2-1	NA	CASGWAAGRAGVNEQFF	TGTGCCAGCGGGTGGGCTGCGGGGAGGGCCGGGGTCAATGAGCAGTTCTTC
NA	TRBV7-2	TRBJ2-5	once	CASSSTGGETQYF	TGTGCCAGCAGCTCCACTGGGGGCGAGACCCAGTACTTC
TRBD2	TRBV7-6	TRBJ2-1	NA	CASSLAPPAGTYNEQFF	TGTGCCAGCAGCTTAGCCCCCCCAGCGGGAACCTACAATGAGCAGTTCTTC
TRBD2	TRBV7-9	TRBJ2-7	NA	CASSLLTGGLWYEQYF	TGTGCCAGCAGCTTGCTAACCGGGGGGTTGTGGTACGAGCAGTACTTC
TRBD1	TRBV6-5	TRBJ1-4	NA	CASSYDGTGMSKLFF	TGTGCCAGCAGTTACGACGGGACAGGGATGTCAAAACTGTTTTTT
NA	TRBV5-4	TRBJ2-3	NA	CASSLGSSGDTQYF	TGTGCCAGCAGCTTGGGATCCTCGGGAGATACGCAGTATTTT
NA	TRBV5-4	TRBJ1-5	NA	CASSLGTDSNQPQHF	TGTGCCAGCAGCTTGGGGACAGACAGCAATCAGCCCCAGCATTTT
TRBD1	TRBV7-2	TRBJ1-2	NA	CASSRDRRNYGYTF	TGTGCCAGCAGCCGGGACAGGAGAAACTATGGCTACACCTTC
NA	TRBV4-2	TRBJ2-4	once	CASSHQGAESAKNIQYF	TGTGCCAGCAGCCATCAAGGGGCAGAGTCGGCCAAAAACATTCAGTACTTC
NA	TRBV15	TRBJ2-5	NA	CATSREGGASRGAQYF	TGTGCCACCAGCAGAGAGGGGGGGGCCTCCCGGGGGGCCCAGTACTTC
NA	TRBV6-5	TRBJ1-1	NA	CASSYGGWNTEAFF	TGTGCCAGCAGTTACGGCGGGTGGAACACTGAAGCTTTCTTT
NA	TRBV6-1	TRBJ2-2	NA	CASSSTFTGELFF	TGTGCCAGCAGTTCGACTTTCACCGGGGAGCTGTTTTTT
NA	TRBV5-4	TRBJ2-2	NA	CASSLRTVSTGELFF	TGTGCCAGCAGCTTGAGGACAGTTTCCACCGGGGAGCTGTTTTTT
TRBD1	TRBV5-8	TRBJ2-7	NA	CASSLSPTGNYEQYF	TGTGCCAGCAGCTTAAGCCCGACAGGGAACTACGAGCAGTACTTC
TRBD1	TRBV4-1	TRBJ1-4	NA	CASSQVRGREKLFF	TGCGCCAGCAGCCAAGTCAGGGGGCGAGAAAAACTGTTTTTT
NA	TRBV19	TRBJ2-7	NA	CASSILTGYEQYF	TGTGCCAGTAGTATTCTGACAGGCTACGAGCAGTACTTC
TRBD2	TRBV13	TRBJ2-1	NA	CASSAPGGGSYNEQFF	TGTGCCAGCAGCGCACCTGGCGGGGGTTCCTACAATGAGCAGTTCTTC
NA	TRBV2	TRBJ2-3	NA	CASSEDHTDTQYF	TGTGCCAGCAGTGAAGATCACACAGATACGCAGTATTTT
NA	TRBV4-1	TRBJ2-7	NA	CASSLVQGTNYEQYF	TGCGCCAGCAGCCTCGTTCAGGGAACAAACTACGAGCAGTACTTC
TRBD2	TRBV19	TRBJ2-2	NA	CASRMGLAGTGELFF	TGTGCCAGTAGAATGGGACTAGCGGGCACCGGGGAGCTGTTTTTT
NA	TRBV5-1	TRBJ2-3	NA	CASSLPLGRGSTDTQYF	TGCGCCAGCAGCTTGCCCCTTGGACGGGGGAGCACAGATACGCAGTATTTT
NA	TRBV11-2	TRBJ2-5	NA	CASSAGETQYF	TGTGCCAGCAGCGCCGGGGAGACCCAGTACTTC
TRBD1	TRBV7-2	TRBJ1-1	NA	CASSLKGAETEAFF	TGTGCCAGCAGCTTAAAGGGGGCAGAAACTGAAGCTTTCTTT
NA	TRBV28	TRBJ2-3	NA	CASSLYSTADTQYF	TGTGCCAGCAGTTTGTATAGCACTGCAGATACGCAGTATTTT
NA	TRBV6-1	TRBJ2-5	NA	CASSEEWGHKETQYF	TGTGCCAGCAGTGAAGAGTGGGGGCACAAAGAGACCCAGTACTTC
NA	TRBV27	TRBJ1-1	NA	CASSPPGGAAFF	TGTGCCAGCAGTCCCCCAGGCGGGGCCGCTTTCTTT
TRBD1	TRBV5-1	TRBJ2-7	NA	CASSLQWAGQGTSYEQYF	TGCGCCAGCAGCTTGCAGTGGGCGGGACAGGGTACATCCTACGAGCAGTACTTC
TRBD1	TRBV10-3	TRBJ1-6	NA	CATKQGDNSPLHF	TGTGCCACCAAGCAGGGGGATAATTCACCCCTCCACTTT